The T cell receptor beta chain described here comes from a study of siplizumab effects on memory and regulatory T cells. There are 16 residues in the CDR3. From germline, CDR1 is SGHDT and CDR2 YYEEEE. V was clipped by 0 bases and J by 1 base, with 13 bases between them. Every sample had approximately 10^5 of its TCR templates assayed. Libraries were prepared by immunoSEQ multiplex PCR; TCRdb keeps only in-frame clonotypes and omits some of them. Of roughly 120,000 clones in the sample, approximately 94% were seen once. This sequence originates from a human donor in good health. V gene TRBV5-6 combines with J gene TRBJ1-2; TRBD1 might be the D (5 bases). The sequenced sample consisted of non-Treg CD4+ T cells sorted from blood. The CDR3 region is CASSLGKGNNNYGYTF. CDR3 DNA sequence: TGTGCCAGCAGCTTGGGGAAGGGGAACAATAACTATGGCTACACCTTC.